This is a list of T cell receptor beta chains from one sample in a study of OX40 agonist ivuxolimab in advanced cancers. TCRdb keeps only in-frame clones here, not all; method: immunoSEQ multiplex PCR. The table includes approximately 98,000 clones, about 84% detected once. This specimen was CD4+ or CD8+ T cells sorted from blood, taken in a trial of the OX40 agonist ivuxolimab. These receptors were obtained from an adult with an advanced solid tumor such as melanoma, head and neck, liver or kidney cancer. Both conserved end residues are part of each CDR3.

cdr3_length,v_call,j_call,cdr3_aa
15,TRBV28,TRBJ1-2,CASTTPGQGNYGYTF
14,TRBV10-2,TRBJ1-2,CASSPGQGSYGYTF
17,TRBV12-5,TRBJ1-5,CASGLGQITNSNQPQHF
13,TRBV19,TRBJ1-1,CASSIRDFTEAFF
15,TRBV7-9,TRBJ1-2,CASSPQDRANYGYTF
15,TRBV6-1,TRBJ1-2,CASSDRGPFTYGYTF
16,TRBV19,TRBJ2-4,CASSISREYGKNIQYF
17,TRBV11-3,TRBJ2-1,CASSLETTSAHYNEQFF
13,TRBV7-8,TRBJ2-3,CASSRFDSDTQYF
14,TRBV6-5,TRBJ1-1,CASSYSWQGPRAFF
14,TRBV10-3,TRBJ2-5,CAISDIQETETQYF
15,TRBV7-2,TRBJ1-5,CASSLTSGFNQPQHF
14,TRBV5-5,TRBJ1-2,CASSLPTGARGYTF
9,TRBV4-3,TRBJ1-2,CASREGYTF
14,TRBV19,TRBJ2-6,CASSILSGANVLTF
17,TRBV2,TRBJ2-1,CASSVSSGGGGNNEQFF